Given below is one TCR beta chain in context. What it binds is not known. This record belongs to a study of OX40 agonist ivuxolimab in advanced cancers. For the study at large: Recorded diagnoses for dose-escalation patients were hepatocellular carcinoma, melanoma, renal cell or head and neck cancer. Study results and caveats: More expanded clones were found, on average, in CD8+ than in CD4+ T cells.

V shed 5 bases and J 6 bases; nucleotides not matched to a gene: 4. The CDR3 consists of 14 residues. Germline V gene sequence: CDR1 LNHDA, CDR2 SQIVND (reference sequence). TCRdb keeps only in-frame clones here, not all; method: immunoSEQ multiplex PCR. The repertoire includes roughly 26,000 clones, about 90% of them detected once, and just under 20% sits in the top ten. Here the sequenced sample was CD4+ or CD8+ T cells sorted from blood, taken in a trial of the OX40 agonist ivuxolimab. The origin of this receptor is an adult with an advanced solid tumor such as melanoma, head and neck, liver or kidney cancer. The chain has TRBV19 and TRBJ2-2; 9 nucleotides line up with TRBD1. In DNA, the CDR3 is TGTGCCAGTAGTCTACAGGGGGCCGCCGGGGAGCTGTTTTTT. It translates to CASSLQGAAGELFF.